The present TCR beta chain was sequenced within a study of graft-versus-host responses after intestinal transplantation. Using immunoSEQ multiplex PCR, the repertoire was profiled, and TCRdb retains in-frame clones only, with some absent. The sample consists of around 19,000 clones, around 38% of them appearing once. V was trimmed by 0 bases and J by 6 bases, leaving 11 bases between them. CDR1 is SGHVS and CDR2 is FNYEAQ in the germline V gene. CDR3 length: 14 amino acids. The rearrangement links TRBV7-6 to TRBJ2-5; possible D gene TRBD1, 6 bases. The material sequenced was alloreactive CD4+ T cells from a mixed lymphocyte reaction culture, taken before intestinal transplant. Specified subset: CFSE-low proliferating T cells sorted from approximately 6-day pre-transplant mixed lymphocyte reaction (GvH or HvG direction). This receptor was taken from a human patient who received an intestinal transplant. The CDR3 here is CASSLAGGPKTQYF. The CDR3 DNA reads TGTGCCAGCAGCTTAGCTGGGGGCCCTAAGACCCAGTACTTC.